These 9 T cell receptor beta chains share one sample of origin, sequenced in a study of cytomegalovirus exposure and HLA in healthy donors. 60 Vbeta and 13 Jbeta primers were used in PCR. Clones were sequenced by immunoSEQ multiplex PCR, and TCRdb holds only the in-frame ones, with some missing. This sample has roughly 190,000 clones, with approximately 85% found just once. The sequenced sample consisted of PBMCs. These receptor sequences come from a man in his late teens or twenties in good health and CMV-seronegative.

This clone was recorded a few times. The chain is built from TRBV7-3 and TRBJ2-7, with a possible D match to TRBD1 (6 bases). V lost 1 base and J lost 5, with 15 bases in between. Germline V gene sequence: CDR1 SGHTA, CDR2 FQGTGA. The CDR3 contains 15 residues. This CDR3 reads CASSLRGLSSDEQYF. CDR3 DNA sequence: TGTGCCAGCAGCTTAAGGGGGCTGAGCTCGGACGAGCAGTACTTC.

V and J are TRBV11-2 and TRBJ1-1, with 9 positions matching TRBD1. Germline V lookup: CDR1 SGHAT, CDR2 FQNNGV. The CDR3 is 16 residues long. Germline trimming cut 4 bases from V and 4 bases from J; bases unmatched to any gene: 10. The CDR3 loop is CASSSYSTGGSTEAFF. DNA for the CDR3: TGTGCCAGCAGCTCTTATTCGACAGGGGGTAGCACTGAAGCTTTCTTT.

The V gene is TRBV6-1, the J gene TRBJ2-1, with 13 bases aligning to TRBD2. The CDR3 sequence is 21 residues long. In germline, CDR1 is MNHNS, CDR2 SASEGT. Trimming at V came to 1 base and at J to 8 bases, leaving 20 bases not matched to a gene. The CDR3: CASSEGLGRLTSGRPWDEQFF. The CDR3 bases are TGTGCCAGCAGTGAAGGGTTGGGCAGGCTGACTAGCGGGAGGCCTTGGGATGAGCAGTTCTTC.

The rearrangement uses TRBV28 and TRBJ2-7; 7 positions agree with TRBD2. The germline V gene has CDR1 MDHEN and CDR2 SYDVKM. The CDR3 is 15 residues long. The V and J ends lost 5 bases and 4 bases, in that order; junction bases with no gene match: 11. CDR3 region: CASSTAGEGEYEQYF. The CDR3 DNA follows: TGTGCCAGCAGTACGGCGGGAGAAGGGGAGTACGAGCAGTACTTC.

This clone was recorded once. V is TRBV7-6 and J is TRBJ2-7, with D perhaps matching TRBD2 (6 bases). The CDR3 is 14 amino acids. The V end was cut by 0 bases, the J end by 4 bases, with 10 bases between. Germline V gene sequence: CDR1 SGHVS, CDR2 FNYEAQ. The CDR3 coding sequence is TGTGCCAGCAGCTTAGCGGAGGGATTATACGAGCAGTACTTC. It yields the protein CASSLAEGLYEQYF.

V usage is TRBV10-1 and J usage is TRBJ2-3, with 9 nucleotides matching TRBD1. CDR1 is WNHNN and CDR2 is SYGVQD in the germline V gene (reference sequence). This CDR3 is 15 amino acids long. The trim removed 2 bases at V and 6 bases at J, leaving 6 bases unmatched. CDR3 nucleotides: TGCGCCAGCAGTGAGCCGGGACAGGGTGGGGATACGCAGTATTTT. Its translation: CASSEPGQGGDTQYF.

V and J are TRBV7-9 and TRBJ2-7; D perhaps matches TRBD1 (5 bases). Looked up from germline, CDR1 is SEHNR and CDR2 is FQNEAQ (reference sequence). V was pared by 4 bases and J by 6 bases, with 10 bases between. CDR3 size: 12 residues. The CDR3 nucleotides are TGTGCCAGCAGCTCCCAGGGCAGCGAGCAGTACTTC. Translated: CASSSQGSEQYF.

The rearrangement uses TRBV29-1 and TRBJ2-3; D is possibly TRBD1 (5 bases). In germline, CDR1 is SQVTM, CDR2 ANQGSEA. V was pared by 6 bases and J by 2 bases, with 9 bases between. The CDR3 runs 12 residues. The CDR3 nucleotides read TGCAGCGTACCAGGGCTCACAGATACGCAGTATTTT. Translating it yields CSVPGLTDTQYF.

The genes are TRBV7-9 and TRBJ1-4; D not resolved. The CDR3 runs to 14 residues. Germline values: CDR1 SEHNR, CDR2 FQNEAQ (reference sequence). V lost 2 bases to trimming and J lost 7 bases, with 11 bases between them. The CDR3: CASSLSGLSEKLFF. CDR3 coding DNA: TGTGCCAGCAGCTTATCCGGACTGAGTGAAAAACTGTTTTTT. The full variable domain, rest sourced from reference TRBV7-9 and TRBJ1-4, is DTGVSQNPRHKITKRGQNVTFRCDPISEHNRLYWYRQTLGQGPEFLTYFQNEAQLEKSRLLSDRFSAERPKGSFSTLEIQRTEQGDSAMYLCASSLSGLSEKLFFGSGTQLSVL.